Below, 30 T cell receptor beta chains from the same sample are listed, as sequenced in a study of T cell clonality in common variable immunodeficiency. Study-level results: In common variable immunodeficiency, TCR beta chains reportedly carried fewer deletions and N-nucleotide insertions.

Produced via immunoSEQ multiplex PCR; TCRdb's table is partial and in-frame only. Sampling found 20,000 to 30,000 clones, none seen once. The antigens of these receptors remain unknown. Sequencing input: peripheral blood mononuclear cells. The source of these receptors is a human donor with common variable immunodeficiency.

The sample holds a few counts of this clone. Partial CDR3 DNA: TGTGCCAGTAGTATTTCCGGACAGCGAAGCGGAAACACC. Amino acid sequence: CASSISGQRSGNT. The CDR3 in full is CASSISGQRSGNTIYF. V usage is TRBV19 and J usage is TRBJ1-3; weak D call: TRBD1 (6 bases). The CDR3 is cut off 3 residues early in the read; its end comes from the germline J gene. The germline gives CDR1 LNHDA, CDR2 SQIVND (reference sequence). This CDR3 has 16 amino acids. Trimming took off 3 bases at V and 4 bases at J, with 16 bases between the two ends.

About this clone itself: The DNA ends 3 residues before the CDR3 does, and the rest of the CDR3 is filled in from the germline J gene. The rearrangement uses TRBV6-4 and TRBJ1-2; 7 nucleotides line up with TRBD1. V shed 5 bases and J 0 bases; nucleotides not matched to a gene: 6. The CDR3 has 15 residues. Germline V CDR1 and CDR2: MRHNA, SNTAGT. The sequenced part of the CDR3 DNA is TGTGCCAGCAGTCCGAACAGGGGAGCTAACTATGGC. As protein: CASSPNRGANYG. The whole CDR3 protein reads CASSPNRGANYGYTF.

This clone appeared a few times. The CDR3 loop reads CASSDGGGASDTQYF. Partial CDR3 DNA: TGTGCCAGCAGTGACGGAGGGGGGGCCTCCGATACG. This sequence joins TRBV6-1 and TRBJ2-3, with D possibly being TRBD2 (7 bases). The read halts 3 residues ahead of the CDR3 end, with the missing end drawn from the germline J gene. This CDR3 is 15 amino acids long. The germline gives CDR1 MNHNS, CDR2 SASEGT. The V end lost 3 bases, the J end lost 6 bases, and 16 bases lay between the germline ends.

This clone was counted a few times. The sequenced fragment ends 3 residues before the CDR3 boundary, so the rest is inferred from the germline J gene. The chain carries TRBV7-8 and TRBJ1-3, with D perhaps TRBD1 (5 bases). Germline V lookup: CDR1 SGHVS, CDR2 FQNEAQ. Trimming took 4 bases from V and 7 from J, leaving 11 bases between them. The length of the CDR3 is 13 residues. The sequenced part of the CDR3 DNA is TGTGCCAGCAGCTCAGGGCCCGGCAACACC. Protein: CASSSGPGNT. The entire CDR3 sequence reads CASSSGPGNTIYF.

This clone has a handful of counts. Read data end 3 residues before the CDR3 end; the end is taken from the germline J gene. The chain couples TRBV11-2 to TRBJ2-5; TRBD2 is a possible D gene (7 bases). The V gene's germline CDR1 is SGHAT and CDR2 FQNNGV. Trimming removed 5 bases at V and 5 bases at J, with 18 bases between. This CDR3 has 15 amino acids. The sequenced CDR3 bases are TGTGCCAGCAGCCCCTCGGGGGGCCGCGGGGAGACC. It translates to CASSPSGGRGET. The entire CDR3 protein is CASSPSGGRGETQYF.

This clone was recorded at least ten times. The read ends 3 residues shy of where the CDR3 ends; the end is completed using the germline J gene. The genes are TRBV15 and TRBJ2-3; possible D gene TRBD2, 6 bases. V lost 0 bases to trimming and J lost 0 bases, with 7 bases between them. This CDR3 spans 15 amino acids. CDR1 is LNHNV and CDR2 is YYDKDF in the germline V gene (reference sequence). The part of the CDR3 DNA that was read is TGTGCCACCAGCAGAGAACGGGGGAGCACAGATACG. Translated: CATSRERGSTDT. The whole CDR3 is CATSRERGSTDTQYF.

This clone was seen many times. Read coverage stops 3 residues before the CDR3 terminus; the germline J gene supplies the remainder. The chain carries TRBV30 and TRBJ2-7; 8 bases map to TRBD2. The germline V gene encodes CDR1 GTSNPN and CDR2 SVGIG (reference sequence). V lost 4 bases to trimming and J lost 3 bases; unmatched junction nucleotides: 5. CDR3 length equals 13 residues. CDR3 DNA (partial): TGTGCCTGGACGCTAGCGGGTAGCTACGAG. Translated: CAWTLAGSYE. The complete CDR3 sequence is CAWTLAGSYEQYF.

About this clone itself: The read ends 3 residues early relative to the CDR3; the germline J gene fills the gap. This chain connects TRBV7-9 to TRBJ2-7; D is undetermined. Between the trimmed V and J ends, which lost 5 bases and 2 bases, there was a span of 10 bases. This CDR3 is built from 13 residues. Germline V gives CDR1 SEHNR, CDR2 FQNEAQ (reference sequence). The sequenced part of the CDR3 DNA is TGTGCCAGCAGCCTAAAAGAACCCTACGAG. It encodes CASSLKEPYE. The whole CDR3 sequence reads CASSLKEPYEQYF.

This clone appeared a few times. The read halts 3 residues ahead of the CDR3 end, with the missing end drawn from the germline J gene. This chain links TRBV19 with TRBJ1-3; D is perhaps TRBD1 (6 bases). Per germline, CDR1 LNHDA and CDR2 SQIVND (reference sequence). V lost 7 bases to trimming and J lost 2 bases, with 15 bases between them. The CDR3 extends over 15 amino acids. The sequenced part of the CDR3 DNA is TGTGCCAGTACCGCCTTAGGGGGAACTGGAAACACC. This codes for CASTALGGTGNT. From start to end, the CDR3 is CASTALGGTGNTIYF. Combining the CDR3 with reference TRBV19 and TRBJ1-3 gives the whole variable domain DGGITQSPKYLFRKEGQNVTLSCEQNLNHDAMYWYRQDPGQGLRLIYYSQIVNDFQKGDIAEGYSVSREKKESFPLTVTSAQKNPTAFYLCASTALGGTGNTIYFGEGSWLTVV.

This clone was observed at least ten times. The read ends 3 residues before the CDR3 terminus; that terminus is restored from the germline J gene. The chain employs TRBV5-1 and TRBJ2-3, with 10 nucleotides matching TRBD2. Trimming cost V 0 bases and J 1 base; bases outside gene matches: 2. This CDR3 has 16 amino acids. Germline assignment: CDR1 SGHRS and CDR2 YFSETQ. The CDR3 DNA, read in part, is TGCGCCAGCAGCTTGGTGGGGACTAGCGGCACAGATACG. Encoded protein: CASSLVGTSGTDT. The whole CDR3 protein reads CASSLVGTSGTDTQYF.

This clone was picked up a small number of times. The read terminates 3 residues before the CDR3 end, so the remaining end is supplied by the germline J gene. The rearrangement uses TRBV5-1 and TRBJ1-2; TRBD1 might be the D (6 bases). Germline loops: CDR1 SGHRS, CDR2 YFSETQ. This CDR3 has 13 amino acids. Incomplete CDR3 DNA: TGCGCCAGCAGCTTGGAGGGGGTTCGAGGC. It translates to CASSLEGVRG. The whole CDR3 sequence reads CASSLEGVRGYTF.

A word on this clone: Read coverage stops 3 residues before the CDR3 terminus; the germline J gene supplies the remainder. This rearrangement joins TRBV30 to TRBJ1-6, with 7 nucleotides matching TRBD1. With 7 bases clipped from V and 6 bases from J, the junction kept 3 bases outside the gene matches. The CDR3 consists of 12 residues. Germline V gene lookup returns CDR1 GTSNPN and CDR2 SVGIG (reference sequence). The CDR3 spells CASGQSNSPLHF. CDR3 DNA (partial): TGTGCCTCGGGACAGAGTAATTCACCC. Full variable domain (remainder filled in from reference TRBV30 and TRBJ1-6): SQTIHQWPATLVQPVGSPLSLECTVEGTSNPNLYWYRQAAGRGLQLLFYSVGIGQISSEVPQNLSASRPQDRQFILSSKKLLLSDSGFYLCASGQSNSPLHFGNGTRLTVT.

By sample fraction, this clone is medium-sized (0.01 to 0.1%). The sequenced part of the CDR3 DNA is TGCGCCAGCAGCTTGGGACAGACGGTTACTTCTGGAAACACC. Amino acid sequence: CASSLGQTVTSGNT. The full CDR3 is CASSLGQTVTSGNTIYF. The V gene is TRBV5-1, the J gene TRBJ1-3; D may be TRBD1 (5 bases). The read halts 3 residues ahead of the CDR3 end, with the missing end drawn from the germline J gene. The CDR3 spans 17 residues. Germline V lookup: CDR1 SGHRS, CDR2 YFSETQ. Trimming pared 0 bases from V and 1 base from J, leaving 14 bases between.

Judged by abundance, this clone is medium-sized (0.01 to 0.1%). Coverage ceases 3 residues before the CDR3 finishes, and the germline J gene fills in the end. The rearrangement uses TRBV7-9 and TRBJ2-5; possible D gene TRBD2, 6 bases. Germline V gene data show CDR1 as SEHNR and CDR2 as FQNEAQ (reference sequence). The CDR3 sequence is 15 residues long. V lost 0 bases, J lost 2 bases, and 10 bases lay in between. The CDR3 sequence is CASSLALGLQETQYF. CDR3 DNA, as far as it was read: TGTGCCAGCAGCTTAGCCCTGGGACTTCAAGAGACC.

The sample holds many counts of this clone. The CDR3 end is not reached by the read, which stops 3 residues before it; the germline J gene fills it in. This chain links TRBV20-1 with TRBJ2-1, with 11 bases fitting TRBD2. The germline V gene has CDR1 DFQATT and CDR2 SNEGSKA (reference sequence). The V and J ends lost 3 bases and 4 bases, in that order; junction bases with no gene match: 8. This CDR3 spans 16 amino acids. The covered CDR3 bases are TGCAGTGCTAGCGGGCTAGCGGGGGGTCTTTACAATGAG. As protein: CSASGLAGGLYNE. The entire CDR3 protein reads CSASGLAGGLYNEQFF.

Details on this clone: Read sequence stops 3 residues before the CDR3 end, and the germline J gene provides the missing end. The chain recombines TRBV7-9 with TRBJ1-2; 11 positions agree with TRBD1. Per germline, CDR1 SEHNR and CDR2 FQNEAQ (reference sequence). The CDR3 is 14 residues long. V dropped 5 bases and J dropped 7; count of bases not matched to a gene: 6. The CDR3 reads CASSGDRGRFGYTF. Incomplete CDR3 DNA: TGTGCCAGCAGCGGGGACAGGGGGAGGTTTGGC.

This clone was detected many times. The read halts 3 residues ahead of the CDR3 end, with the missing end drawn from the germline J gene. V is TRBV5-4 and J is TRBJ2-1; perhaps TRBD2 as D (7 bases). This CDR3 region has 16 residues. Germline V gives CDR1 SGHNT, CDR2 YYREEE (reference sequence). V lost 0 bases, J lost 5 bases, and 15 bases lay in between. Partial CDR3 DNA: TGTGCCAGCAGCTTGGGGTGGGGGGGCTCTGACAATGAG. Translation: CASSLGWGGSDNE. The full CDR3 is CASSLGWGGSDNEQFF.

This clone came up many times. The DNA ends 3 residues before the CDR3 does, and the rest of the CDR3 is filled in from the germline J gene. J is TRBJ2-4 and V is TRBV29-1; 9 bases match TRBD1. The germline gives CDR1 SQVTM, CDR2 ANQGSEA. The CDR3 has 15 amino acids. Trimming removed 6 bases from V and 5 bases from J; junction bases left unmatched: 11. The CDR3 is CSVVTMTGGQNIQYF. CDR3 bases read: TGCAGCGTGGTCACGATGACAGGGGGTCAAAACATT.

This clone has just a few counts. CDR3 amino acids: CAWGEGAGDTQYF. Partial CDR3 DNA: TGTGCCTGGGGGGAGGGAGCGGGAGATACG. The chain links TRBV30 to TRBJ2-3; 7 bases map to TRBD2. Sequencing ends 3 residues short of the CDR3 end; the germline J gene provides the rest. The CDR3 loop spans 13 amino acids. After removal of 5 bases from V and 5 bases from J, the junction contained 7 bases not matched to a gene. CDR1 and CDR2 (germline): GTSNPN, SVGIG (reference sequence).

This clone appeared many times. The read terminates 3 residues ahead of where the CDR3 ends, so the germline J gene completes it. The chain recombines TRBV11-2 with TRBJ2-5; a weak D match, TRBD2 (5 bases). Per germline, CDR1 SGHAT and CDR2 FQNNGV. Trimming removed 6 bases from V and 4 bases from J, with 12 bases in between. The CDR3 spans 13 residues. CDR3 bases read: TGTGCCAGCAGTCAAATACTAGGAGAGACC. It translates to CASSQILGET. The whole CDR3 is CASSQILGETQYF.

This clone has at least ten counts. The sequence runs out 3 residues before the end of the CDR3; the remainder is reconstructed from the germline J gene. V and J are TRBV19 and TRBJ2-4; possibly TRBD2 for D (6 bases). Germline V gives CDR1 LNHDA, CDR2 SQIVND (reference sequence). V lost 4 bases and J 7 bases, leaving 8 bases between the germline ends. This CDR3 comprises 12 residues. This chain's CDR3 is CASSSAGNIQYF. The sequenced CDR3 bases are TGTGCCAGTAGTAGCGCGGGGAACATT.

About this clone: The read terminates 3 residues ahead of where the CDR3 ends, so the germline J gene completes it. The chain links TRBV30 to TRBJ2-2; D unclear. CDR1 GTSNPN and CDR2 SVGIG come from the germline V gene (reference sequence). V shed 0 bases and J shed 2 bases, with 4 bases lying between them. The CDR3 totals 13 residues. The part of the CDR3 DNA that was read is TGTGCCTGGAGTGTGACAAACACCGGGGAG. This gives the protein CAWSVTNTGE. The complete CDR3 sequence is CAWSVTNTGELFF. Full variable domain (outside the CDR3, taken from reference TRBV30 and TRBJ2-2): SQTIHQWPATLVQPVGSPLSLECTVEGTSNPNLYWYRQAAGRGLQLLFYSVGIGQISSEVPQNLSASRPQDRQFILSSKKLLLSDSGFYLCAWSVTNTGELFFGEGSRLTVL.

This clone was counted ten times or more. The sequenced fragment ends 3 residues before the CDR3 boundary, so the rest is inferred from the germline J gene. The chain uses TRBV19 and TRBJ2-2, with 9 bases aligning to TRBD2. Germline assignment: CDR1 LNHDA and CDR2 SQIVND (reference sequence). This CDR3 contains 17 residues. J gave up 4 bases and V 7 bases, and 13 bases lay outside the gene matches. CDR3 residues: CASTPLAGSVGTGELFF. Incomplete CDR3 DNA: TGTGCCAGTACTCCTCTAGCGGGATCAGTGGGCACCGGGGAG.

Worth noting for this clone: The CDR3 goes on 3 residues after the read ends, and that part is filled in from the germline J gene. The rearrangement uses TRBV7-9 and TRBJ1-2, with 9 bases that match TRBD1. CDR3 size: 14 residues. J was trimmed by 5 bases and V by 6 bases; bases with no gene match: 7. The germline gives CDR1 SEHNR, CDR2 FQNEAQ (reference sequence). CDR3 DNA, as far as it was read: TGTGCCAGCAGAGGAACAGGGGGCAAGTATGGC. It translates to CASRGTGGKYG. The CDR3 reads in full as CASRGTGGKYGYTF.

As to this clone: The read ends 3 residues shy of where the CDR3 ends; the end is completed using the germline J gene. J is TRBJ1-2 and V is TRBV2, with D unclear. CDR1 is SNHLY, CDR2 FYNNEI, per germline. Trimming left V 8 bases short and J 2 bases short, with 9 bases between. The CDR3 is made up of 12 amino acids. The chain's CDR3 is CASLTGNYGYTF. Incomplete CDR3 DNA: TGTGCCAGCTTAACCGGGAACTATGGC.

This clone was recorded a few times. The read terminates 3 residues before the CDR3 end, so the remaining end is supplied by the germline J gene. The chain joins TRBV18 to TRBJ1-6, with 7 bases fitting TRBD1. J lost 6 bases, V lost 5 bases, and 4 bases had no gene match. This CDR3 is built from 14 residues. Per germline, CDR1 KGHSH and CDR2 LQKENI. Partial CDR3 DNA: TGTGCCAGCTCAACTACAGGGGTTAATTCACCC. This sequence encodes CASSTTGVNSP. The entire CDR3 protein is CASSTTGVNSPLHF.

The sample holds a few counts of this clone. Read data end 3 residues before the CDR3 end; the end is taken from the germline J gene. The chain couples TRBV7-2 to TRBJ1-5; no clear D gene. CDR3 length: 13 amino acids. Trimming cost V 5 bases and J 9 bases, with 14 bases left between them. Germline lookup yields CDR1 SGHTA and CDR2 FQGNSA. CDR3 sequence reads: CASSLGQIRPQHF. The sequenced CDR3 bases are TGTGCCAGCAGCCTGGGCCAGATTCGGCCC. The variable domain in full, completed from reference TRBV7-2 and TRBJ1-5, reads GAGVSQSPSNKVTEKGKDVELRCDPISGHTALYWYRQSLGQGLEFLIYFQGNSAPDKSGLPSDRFSAERTGGSVSTLTIQRTQQEDSAVYLCASSLGQIRPQHFGDGTRLSIL.

CDR3 sequence reads: CASKMDRGSYEQYF. The covered CDR3 bases are TGTGCCAGCAAGATGGACAGGGGCTCCTACGAG. The chain employs TRBV7-8 and TRBJ2-7; 9 nucleotides agree with TRBD1. The read is 3 residues too short to cover the CDR3 end, so that end is filled in from the germline J gene. The CDR3 extends over 14 amino acids. Losses at the gene ends were 7 bases for V and 0 bases for J; bases not matched to a gene: 4. Germline loops: CDR1 SGHVS, CDR2 FQNEAQ.

This clone was counted at least ten times. Sequencing ends 3 residues short of the CDR3 end; the germline J gene provides the rest. The chain joins TRBV2 to TRBJ2-5, with D tentatively TRBD2 (7 bases). The length of the CDR3 is 15 residues. Germline V gene lookup returns CDR1 SNHLY and CDR2 FYNNEI. Trimming took off 4 bases at V and 4 bases at J, with 16 bases between the two ends. CDR3 residues: CASSAAGASGETQYF. CDR3 DNA, as far as it was read: TGTGCCAGCAGTGCGGCGGGGGCGAGCGGAGAGACC. The whole variable domain, remainder taken from reference TRBV2 and TRBJ2-5, is EPEVTQTPSHQVTQMGQEVILRCVPISNHLYFYWYRQILGQKVEFLVSFYNNEISEKSEIFDDQFSVERPDGSNFTLKIRSTKLEDSAMYFCASSAAGASGETQYFGPGTRLLVL.

With regard to this clone: Read coverage stops 3 residues before the CDR3 terminus; the germline J gene supplies the remainder. The chain recombines TRBV7-8 with TRBJ2-3; 14 positions agree with TRBD2. The CDR3 has 17 amino acids. Losses at the gene ends were 4 bases for V and 4 bases for J; bases not matched to a gene: 7. CDR1 SGHVS and CDR2 FQNEAQ come from the germline V gene. CDR3 loop: CASSSTPGLAGADTQYF. The sequenced CDR3 bases are TGTGCCAGCAGCTCGACACCGGGACTAGCGGGAGCAGATACG.